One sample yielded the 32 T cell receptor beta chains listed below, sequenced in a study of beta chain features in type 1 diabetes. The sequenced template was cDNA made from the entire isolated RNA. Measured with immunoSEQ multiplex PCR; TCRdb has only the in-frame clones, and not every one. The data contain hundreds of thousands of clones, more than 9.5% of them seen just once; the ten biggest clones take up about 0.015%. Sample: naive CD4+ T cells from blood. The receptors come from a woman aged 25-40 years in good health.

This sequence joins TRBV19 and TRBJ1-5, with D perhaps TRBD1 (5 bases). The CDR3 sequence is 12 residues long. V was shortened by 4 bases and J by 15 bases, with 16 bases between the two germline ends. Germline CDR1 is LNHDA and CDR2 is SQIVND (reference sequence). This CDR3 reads CASSTTEPIPHF. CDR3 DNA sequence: TGTGCCAGTAGTACGACAGAACCCATCCCGCATTTT.

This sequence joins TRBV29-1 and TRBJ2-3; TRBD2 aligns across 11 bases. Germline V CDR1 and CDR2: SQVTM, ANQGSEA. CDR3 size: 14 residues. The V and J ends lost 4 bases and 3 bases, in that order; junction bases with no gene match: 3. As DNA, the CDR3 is TGCAGCGTTGGACTAGCGGGAACAACAGATACGCAGTATTTT. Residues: CSVGLAGTTDTQYF.

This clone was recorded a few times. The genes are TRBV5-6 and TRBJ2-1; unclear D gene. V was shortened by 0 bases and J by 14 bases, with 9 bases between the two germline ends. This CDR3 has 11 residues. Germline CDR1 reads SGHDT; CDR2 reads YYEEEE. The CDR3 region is CASSLVAVEFF. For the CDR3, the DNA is TGTGCCAGCAGCTTGGTAGCAGTGGAGTTCTTC. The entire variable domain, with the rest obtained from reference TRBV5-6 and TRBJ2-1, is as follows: DAGVTQSPTHLIKTRGQQVTLRCSPKSGHDTVSWYQQALGQGPQFIFQYYEEEERQRGNFPDRFSGHQFPNYSSELNVNALLLGDSALYLCASSLVAVEFFGPGTRLTVL.

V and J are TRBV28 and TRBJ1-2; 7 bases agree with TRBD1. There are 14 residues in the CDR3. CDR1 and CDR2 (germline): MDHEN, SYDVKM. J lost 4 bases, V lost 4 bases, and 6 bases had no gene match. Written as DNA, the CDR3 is TGTGCCAGCAGTTCCCCACAGGGGTTCTATGGCTACACCTTC. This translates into CASSSPQGFYGYTF.

This CDR3 reads CSVETSGSTYF. In DNA form, the CDR3 reads TGCAGCGTTGAGACTAGCGGGAGCACGTACTTC. V gene TRBV29-1 combines with J gene TRBJ2-7; 12 bases map to TRBD2. The CDR3 sequence is 11 residues long. The V gene end was trimmed by 3 bases and the J gene end by 12 bases; junction bases not matched to a gene: 3. In germline, CDR1 is SQVTM, CDR2 ANQGSEA.

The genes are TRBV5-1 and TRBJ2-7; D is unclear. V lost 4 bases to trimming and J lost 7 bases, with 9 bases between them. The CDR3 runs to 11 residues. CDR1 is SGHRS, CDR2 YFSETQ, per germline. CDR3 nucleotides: TGCGCCAGCAGCCCCGGTCGGGAGCAGTACTTC. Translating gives CASSPGREQYF.

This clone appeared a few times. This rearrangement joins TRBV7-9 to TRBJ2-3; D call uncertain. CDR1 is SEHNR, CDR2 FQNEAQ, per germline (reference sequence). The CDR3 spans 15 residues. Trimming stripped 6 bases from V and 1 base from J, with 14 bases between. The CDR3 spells CASRSGSHRTDTQYF. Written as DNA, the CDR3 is TGTGCCAGCAGGTCCGGGTCCCACCGCACAGATACGCAGTATTTT.

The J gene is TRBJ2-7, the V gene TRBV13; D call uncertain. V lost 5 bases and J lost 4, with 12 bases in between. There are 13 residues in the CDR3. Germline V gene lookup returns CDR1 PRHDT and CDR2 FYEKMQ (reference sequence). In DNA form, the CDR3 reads TGTGCCAGCAGCCCCTCGACTGTGTACGAGCAGTACTTC. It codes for CASSPSTVYEQYF.

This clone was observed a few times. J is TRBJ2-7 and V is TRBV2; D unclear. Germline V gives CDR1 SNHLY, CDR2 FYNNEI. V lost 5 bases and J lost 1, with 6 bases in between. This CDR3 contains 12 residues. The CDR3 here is CASSSSSYEQYF. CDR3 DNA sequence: TGTGCCAGCAGTTCTAGTTCCTACGAGCAGTACTTC.

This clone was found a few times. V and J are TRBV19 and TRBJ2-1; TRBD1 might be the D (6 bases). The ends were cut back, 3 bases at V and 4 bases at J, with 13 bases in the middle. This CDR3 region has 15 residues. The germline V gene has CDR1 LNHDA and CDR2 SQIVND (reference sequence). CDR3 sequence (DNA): TGTGCCAGTAGTATTAGGGGGAATTCTTACAATGAGCAGTTCTTC. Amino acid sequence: CASSIRGNSYNEQFF.

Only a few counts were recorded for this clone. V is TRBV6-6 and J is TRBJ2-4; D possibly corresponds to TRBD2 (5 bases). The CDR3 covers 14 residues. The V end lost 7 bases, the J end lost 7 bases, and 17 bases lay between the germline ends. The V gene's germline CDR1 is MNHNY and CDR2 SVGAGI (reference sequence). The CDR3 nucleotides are TGTGCCAGCACCCAGAGGTATTCGGGGAACATTCAGTACTTC. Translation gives CASTQRYSGNIQYF.

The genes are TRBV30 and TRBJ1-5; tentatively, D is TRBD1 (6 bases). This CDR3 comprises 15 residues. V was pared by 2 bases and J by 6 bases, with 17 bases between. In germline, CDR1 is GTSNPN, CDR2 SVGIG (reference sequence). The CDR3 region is CAWSRGGRVSQPQHF. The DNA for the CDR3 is TGTGCCTGGAGTAGGGGGGGCAGGGTCAGTCAGCCCCAGCATTTT.

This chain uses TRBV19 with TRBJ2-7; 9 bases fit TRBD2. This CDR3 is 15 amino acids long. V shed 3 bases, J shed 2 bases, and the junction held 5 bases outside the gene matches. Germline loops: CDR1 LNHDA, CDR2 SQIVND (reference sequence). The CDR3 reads CASSIGTSLPYEQYF. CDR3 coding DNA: TGTGCCAGTAGTATTGGGACTAGCCTGCCCTACGAGCAGTACTTC.

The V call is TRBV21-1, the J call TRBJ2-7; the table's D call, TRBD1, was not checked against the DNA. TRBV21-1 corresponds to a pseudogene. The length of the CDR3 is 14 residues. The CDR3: CASSNDRGRHEQYF. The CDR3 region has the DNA TGTGCCAGCAGCAACGACAGGGGGCGCCACGAGCAGTACTTC.

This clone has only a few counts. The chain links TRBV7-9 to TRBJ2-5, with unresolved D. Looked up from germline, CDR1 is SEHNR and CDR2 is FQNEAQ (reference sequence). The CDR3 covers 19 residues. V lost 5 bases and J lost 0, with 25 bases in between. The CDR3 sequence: CASSHQNGSSYFYQETQYF. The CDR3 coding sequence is TGTGCCAGCAGCCATCAGAACGGGTCCTCTTATTTTTACCAAGAGACCCAGTACTTC.

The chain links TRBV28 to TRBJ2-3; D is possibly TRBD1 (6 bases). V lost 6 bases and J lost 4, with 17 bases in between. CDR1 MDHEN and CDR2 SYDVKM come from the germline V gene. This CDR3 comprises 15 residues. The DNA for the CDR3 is TGTGCCAGCAGCCTTCATTCGGACAGAGCAGATACGCAGTATTTT. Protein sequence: CASSLHSDRADTQYF.

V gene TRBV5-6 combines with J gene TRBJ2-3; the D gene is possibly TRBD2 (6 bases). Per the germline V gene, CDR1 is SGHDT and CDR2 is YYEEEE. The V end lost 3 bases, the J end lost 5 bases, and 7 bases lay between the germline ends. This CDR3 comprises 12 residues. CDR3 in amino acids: CASSSGEDTQYF. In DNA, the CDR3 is TGTGCCAGCAGCTCGGGGGAAGATACGCAGTATTTT.

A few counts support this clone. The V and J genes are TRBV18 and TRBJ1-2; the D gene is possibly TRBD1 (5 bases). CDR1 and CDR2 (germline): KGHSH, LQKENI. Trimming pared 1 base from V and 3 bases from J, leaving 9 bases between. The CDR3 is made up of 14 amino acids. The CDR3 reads CASSPQGEDYGYTF. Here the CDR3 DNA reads TGTGCCAGCTCACCACAAGGGGAAGACTATGGCTACACCTTC.

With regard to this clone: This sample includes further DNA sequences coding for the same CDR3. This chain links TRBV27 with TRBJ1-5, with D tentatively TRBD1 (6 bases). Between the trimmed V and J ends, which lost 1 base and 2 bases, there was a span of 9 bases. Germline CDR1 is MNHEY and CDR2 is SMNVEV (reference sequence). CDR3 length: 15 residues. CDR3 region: CASSLLAGGNQPQHF. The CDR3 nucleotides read TGTGCCAGCAGTTTATTGGCAGGGGGCAATCAGCCCCAGCATTTT.

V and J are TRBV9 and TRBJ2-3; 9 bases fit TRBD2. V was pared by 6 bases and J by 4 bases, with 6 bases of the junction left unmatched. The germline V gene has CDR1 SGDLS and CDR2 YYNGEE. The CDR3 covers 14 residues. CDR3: CASTIAGAADTQYF. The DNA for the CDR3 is TGTGCCAGCACGATAGCGGGAGCGGCAGATACGCAGTATTTT.

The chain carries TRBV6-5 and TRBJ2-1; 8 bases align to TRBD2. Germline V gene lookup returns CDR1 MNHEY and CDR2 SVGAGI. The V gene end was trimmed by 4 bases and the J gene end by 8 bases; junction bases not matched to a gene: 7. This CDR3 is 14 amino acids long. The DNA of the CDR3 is TGTGCCAGCAGTTCGGGACTAGTAGTCTATGAGCAGTTCTTC. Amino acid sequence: CASSSGLVVYEQFF.

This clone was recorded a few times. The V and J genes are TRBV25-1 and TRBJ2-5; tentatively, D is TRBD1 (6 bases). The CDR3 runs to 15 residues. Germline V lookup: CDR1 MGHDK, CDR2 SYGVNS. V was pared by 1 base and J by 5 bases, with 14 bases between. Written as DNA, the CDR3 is TGTGCCAGCAGTGAATCTATGGGGGCGGCGGAGACCCAGTACTTC. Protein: CASSESMGAAETQYF.

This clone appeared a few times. CDR3 sequence (DNA): TGTGCCAGCAGCCCCCCGGGACTAGGAAACACCGGGGAGCTGTTTTTT. Amino acid sequence: CASSPPGLGNTGELFF. J is TRBJ2-2 and V is TRBV7-9; 8 positions match TRBD2. The CDR3 spans 16 residues. Germline CDR1 is SEHNR and CDR2 is FQNEAQ (reference sequence). Trimming took 5 bases from V and 2 from J; bases not matched to a gene: 7.

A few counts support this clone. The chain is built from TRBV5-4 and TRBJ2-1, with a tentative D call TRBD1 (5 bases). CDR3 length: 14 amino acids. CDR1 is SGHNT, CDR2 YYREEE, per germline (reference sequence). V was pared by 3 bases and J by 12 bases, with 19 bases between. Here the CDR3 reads CASSSDSRQSRQFF. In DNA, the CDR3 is TGTGCCAGCAGCTCTGACAGTCGCCAATCACGGCAGTTCTTC.

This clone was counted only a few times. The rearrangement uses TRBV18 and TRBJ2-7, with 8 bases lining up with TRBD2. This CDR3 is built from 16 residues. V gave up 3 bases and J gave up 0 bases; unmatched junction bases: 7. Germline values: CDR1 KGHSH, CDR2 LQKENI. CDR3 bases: TGTGCCAGCTCACCGTTGGAGGGACTAGTCTCCTACGAGCAGTACTTC. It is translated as CASSPLEGLVSYEQYF.

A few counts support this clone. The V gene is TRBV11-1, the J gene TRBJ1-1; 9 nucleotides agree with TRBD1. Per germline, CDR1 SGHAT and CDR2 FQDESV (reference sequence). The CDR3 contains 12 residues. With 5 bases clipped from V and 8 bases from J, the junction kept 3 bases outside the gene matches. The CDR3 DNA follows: TGTGCCAGCAGCACAGGGACAGGGGAAGCTTTCTTT. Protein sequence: CASSTGTGEAFF.

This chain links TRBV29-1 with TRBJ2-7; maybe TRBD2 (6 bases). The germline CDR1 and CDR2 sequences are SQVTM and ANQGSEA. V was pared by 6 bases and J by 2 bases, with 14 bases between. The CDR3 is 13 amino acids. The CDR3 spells CSVGTGVTYEQYF. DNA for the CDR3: TGCAGCGTGGGGACGGGAGTCACCTACGAGCAGTACTTC.

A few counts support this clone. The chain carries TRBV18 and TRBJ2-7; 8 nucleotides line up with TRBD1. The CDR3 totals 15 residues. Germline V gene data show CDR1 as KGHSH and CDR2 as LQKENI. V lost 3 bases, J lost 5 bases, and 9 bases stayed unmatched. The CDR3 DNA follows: TGTGCCAGCTCACCTCAGGGGGCGAAGACGAACGAGCAGTACTTC. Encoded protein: CASSPQGAKTNEQYF.

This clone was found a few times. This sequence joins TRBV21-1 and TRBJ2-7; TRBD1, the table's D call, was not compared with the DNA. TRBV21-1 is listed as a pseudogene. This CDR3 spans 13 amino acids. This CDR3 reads CASSHKQGYEQYF. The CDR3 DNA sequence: TGTGCCAGCAGCCATAAGCAGGGCTACGAGCAGTACTTC.

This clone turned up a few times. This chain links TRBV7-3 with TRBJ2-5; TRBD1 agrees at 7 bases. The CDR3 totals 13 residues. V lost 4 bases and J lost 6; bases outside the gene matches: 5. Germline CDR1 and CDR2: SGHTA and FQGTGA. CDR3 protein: CASSSATGQTQYF. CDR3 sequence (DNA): TGTGCCAGCAGCTCTGCGACAGGGCAGACCCAGTACTTC.

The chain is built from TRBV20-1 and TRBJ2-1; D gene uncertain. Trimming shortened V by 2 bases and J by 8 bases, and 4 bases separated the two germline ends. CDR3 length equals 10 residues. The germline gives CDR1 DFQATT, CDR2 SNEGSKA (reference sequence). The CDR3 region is CSARRDEQFF. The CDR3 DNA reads TGCAGTGCTAGACGCGATGAGCAGTTCTTC.

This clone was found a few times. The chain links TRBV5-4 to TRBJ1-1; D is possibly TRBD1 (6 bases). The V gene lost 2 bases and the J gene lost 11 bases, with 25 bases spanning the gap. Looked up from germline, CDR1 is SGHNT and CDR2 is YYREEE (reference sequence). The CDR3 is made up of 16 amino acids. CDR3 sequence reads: CASSFSTGSLFIHAFF. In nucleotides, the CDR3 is TGTGCCAGCAGCTTCTCTACAGGGTCCCTCTTTATTCATGCTTTCTTT.